A selection of T cell receptor beta chains follows, all from one sample in a study of PD-1 blockade in classical Hodgkin lymphoma. Data came from immunoSEQ multiplex PCR; TCRdb stores just in-frame clones and leaves some out. Among about 50,000 clones listed, around 74% were seen once. The sample was peripheral blood mononuclear cells (PBMCs), taken before the fourth cycle of nivolumab. The source is a human donor with classical Hodgkin lymphoma. Both conserved end residues are part of each CDR3. Fields, in order: V gene, clone size, J gene, D gene, CDR3 DNA, CDR3 protein. The D gene is left open where the match is weak. The size field is filled for only some rows; it gives once, few, many or a size class.

v_gene: TRBV20-1
abundance: NA
j_gene: TRBJ1-2
d_gene: NA
CDR3nt: TGCAGTGCTAGAGATCTGCGGGGCACCTTC
CDR3aa: CSARDLRGTF

v_gene: TRBV19
abundance: NA
j_gene: TRBJ2-7
d_gene: NA
CDR3nt: TGTGCCAGTAGTATTGCAGGGATCAACGAGCAGTACTTC
CDR3aa: CASSIAGINEQYF

v_gene: TRBV7-6
abundance: many
j_gene: TRBJ1-1
d_gene: NA
CDR3nt: TGTGCCAGCAGCTTAGAAGGGCTGAACACTGAAGCTTTCTTT
CDR3aa: CASSLEGLNTEAFF

v_gene: TRBV10-2
abundance: few
j_gene: TRBJ2-7
d_gene: TRBD2
CDR3nt: TGCGCCAGCAGTGAGTCAGCTGGGAGGGGCTCCTACGAGCAGTACTTC
CDR3aa: CASSESAGRGSYEQYF

v_gene: TRBV28
abundance: once
j_gene: TRBJ1-1
d_gene: NA
CDR3nt: TGTGCCAGCAGTCCCCATCGGGCAGGGTCGAATGGCACTGAAGCTTTCTTT
CDR3aa: CASSPHRAGSNGTEAFF

v_gene: TRBV9
abundance: NA
j_gene: TRBJ2-1
d_gene: TRBD2
CDR3nt: TGTGCCAGCAGCGTAGTAGCGGGGACTTACAATGAGCAGTTCTTC
CDR3aa: CASSVVAGTYNEQFF

v_gene: TRBV5-1
abundance: NA
j_gene: TRBJ2-7
d_gene: NA
CDR3nt: TGCGCCAGCAGCTTGCTCAGAGGAAGCTCCTACGAGCAGTACTTC
CDR3aa: CASSLLRGSSYEQYF

v_gene: TRBV28
abundance: NA
j_gene: TRBJ1-1
d_gene: NA
CDR3nt: TGTGCCAGCAGTTTCCAGGGCATCATGAACACTGAAGCTTTCTTT
CDR3aa: CASSFQGIMNTEAFF

v_gene: TRBV30
abundance: NA
j_gene: TRBJ2-7
d_gene: TRBD1
CDR3nt: TGTGCCTGGAGACAGGGGGCTCGAGAGCAGTACTTC
CDR3aa: CAWRQGAREQYF

v_gene: TRBV21-1
abundance: NA
j_gene: TRBJ1-2
d_gene: NA
CDR3nt: TGTGCCAGCAGCAAAACCCAGATCCCTAACTATGGCTACACCTTC
CDR3aa: CASSKTQIPNYGYTF

v_gene: TRBV5-4
abundance: NA
j_gene: TRBJ1-5
d_gene: TRBD1
CDR3nt: TGTGCCAGCAGTCCCGGGACAGGGAACAATCAGCCCCAGCATTTT
CDR3aa: CASSPGTGNNQPQHF

v_gene: TRBV10-2
abundance: NA
j_gene: TRBJ2-7
d_gene: TRBD2
CDR3nt: TGCGCCAGCAGGGAAGCGGGAGGGCCTACATACGAGCAGTACTTC
CDR3aa: CASREAGGPTYEQYF

v_gene: TRBV5-1
abundance: few
j_gene: TRBJ2-7
d_gene: NA
CDR3nt: TGCGCCAGCAGGGGCCTCTCCTACGAGCAGTACTTC
CDR3aa: CASRGLSYEQYF

v_gene: TRBV7-2
abundance: few
j_gene: TRBJ1-5
d_gene: NA
CDR3nt: TGTGCCAGCAGCCTGCAATCCGGGGGGAATCAGCCCCAGCATTTT
CDR3aa: CASSLQSGGNQPQHF

v_gene: TRBV2
abundance: NA
j_gene: TRBJ2-3
d_gene: NA
CDR3nt: TGTGCCAGCAGTGAGGTGACAGAGTTAGATACGCAGTATTTT
CDR3aa: CASSEVTELDTQYF

v_gene: TRBV6-5
abundance: NA
j_gene: TRBJ1-5
d_gene: NA
CDR3nt: TGTGCCAGCAGTTCTGGGACACTTTTGCAGCCCCAGCATTTT
CDR3aa: CASSSGTLLQPQHF

v_gene: TRBV7-9
abundance: NA
j_gene: TRBJ2-1
d_gene: TRBD2
CDR3nt: TGTGCCAGCAGCCCCCGACTAGCGGGAGTATATCGCAATGAGCAGTTCTTC
CDR3aa: CASSPRLAGVYRNEQFF

v_gene: TRBV6-1
abundance: NA
j_gene: TRBJ2-3
d_gene: TRBD2
CDR3nt: TGTGCCACCACGGGACTAGCGGGAGCAGATACGCAGTATTTT
CDR3aa: CATTGLAGADTQYF

v_gene: TRBV10-3
abundance: NA
j_gene: TRBJ1-2
d_gene: NA
CDR3nt: TGTGCCATCAGTGCTGGGGAATCCTATGGCTACACCTTC
CDR3aa: CAISAGESYGYTF

v_gene: TRBV19
abundance: NA
j_gene: TRBJ1-5
d_gene: NA
CDR3nt: TGTGCCAGTAGTGTACGGGGAGGCAATCAGCCCCAGCATTTT
CDR3aa: CASSVRGGNQPQHF

v_gene: TRBV5-1
abundance: NA
j_gene: TRBJ1-5
d_gene: TRBD1
CDR3nt: TGCGCCAGCAGCTTGGGGACAGGGGGGAGCAATCAGCCCCAGCATTTT
CDR3aa: CASSLGTGGSNQPQHF

v_gene: TRBV6-5
abundance: NA
j_gene: TRBJ1-5
d_gene: NA
CDR3nt: TGTGCCAGCAGTTATGAGGGTCCGGAACAGCCCCAGCATTTT
CDR3aa: CASSYEGPEQPQHF

v_gene: TRBV7-2
abundance: once
j_gene: TRBJ2-3
d_gene: NA
CDR3nt: TGTGCCAGCAGTGGCTCAGATACGCAGTATTTT
CDR3aa: CASSGSDTQYF

v_gene: TRBV2
abundance: NA
j_gene: TRBJ1-2
d_gene: TRBD1
CDR3nt: TGTGCCAGCAGCGAGGGGACAGTTAACTATGGCTACACCTTC
CDR3aa: CASSEGTVNYGYTF

v_gene: TRBV7-9
abundance: NA
j_gene: TRBJ2-1
d_gene: TRBD1
CDR3nt: TGTGCCAGCTGTCGAGACAGGGGATTTGATGAGCAGTTCTTC
CDR3aa: CASCRDRGFDEQFF

v_gene: TRBV28
abundance: NA
j_gene: TRBJ2-1
d_gene: TRBD2
CDR3nt: TGTGCCAGCAGTCCGGTTTTGGGGGAGGGTGATGAGCAGTTCTTC
CDR3aa: CASSPVLGEGDEQFF

v_gene: TRBV13
abundance: NA
j_gene: TRBJ2-3
d_gene: NA
CDR3nt: TGTGCCAGCAGCTCTGATACGCAGTATTTT
CDR3aa: CASSSDTQYF

v_gene: TRBV5-5
abundance: NA
j_gene: TRBJ2-3
d_gene: NA
CDR3nt: TGTGCCAGCGGACGGCTACCCCTTCCCGGCGATACGCAGTATTTT
CDR3aa: CASGRLPLPGDTQYF

v_gene: TRBV7-7
abundance: NA
j_gene: TRBJ2-7
d_gene: TRBD2
CDR3nt: TGTGCTAGCAGCTTACCCTTTCTCGTAGCGGGGATTCACTACGAGCAGTACTTC
CDR3aa: CASSLPFLVAGIHYEQYF

v_gene: TRBV11-2
abundance: NA
j_gene: TRBJ2-7
d_gene: NA
CDR3nt: TGTGCCAGCAGCTCTTTGGGGCACGAGCAGTACTTC
CDR3aa: CASSSLGHEQYF

v_gene: TRBV28
abundance: NA
j_gene: TRBJ2-7
d_gene: TRBD2
CDR3nt: TGTGCCAGCAGTTCCACTAGCGTCTCCTACGAGCAGTACTTC
CDR3aa: CASSSTSVSYEQYF

v_gene: TRBV11-3
abundance: NA
j_gene: TRBJ2-5
d_gene: NA
CDR3nt: TGTGCCAGCAGCCCAGGGACTGGTGGGTGGGAGACCCAGTACTTC
CDR3aa: CASSPGTGGWETQYF

v_gene: TRBV28
abundance: NA
j_gene: TRBJ2-2
d_gene: NA
CDR3nt: TGTGCCAGCAGTTTAATAGCGCCGAACACCGGGGAGCTGTTTTTT
CDR3aa: CASSLIAPNTGELFF

v_gene: TRBV2
abundance: few
j_gene: TRBJ1-2
d_gene: TRBD1
CDR3nt: TGTGCCAGCAGTAGGGACAGGGTGTCTCCGCTCTATGGCTACACCTTC
CDR3aa: CASSRDRVSPLYGYTF

v_gene: TRBV5-6
abundance: many
j_gene: TRBJ1-5
d_gene: TRBD1
CDR3nt: TGTGCCAGCAGCTTTTGGGGACAGGTTCACAATCAGCCCCAGCATTTT
CDR3aa: CASSFWGQVHNQPQHF

v_gene: TRBV6-5
abundance: NA
j_gene: TRBJ2-7
d_gene: NA
CDR3nt: TGTGCCAGCAGTTATCGGGCGGCCAACTCGCGGGAGCAGTACTTC
CDR3aa: CASSYRAANSREQYF

v_gene: TRBV6-6
abundance: NA
j_gene: TRBJ2-7
d_gene: TRBD1
CDR3nt: TGTGCCACCAGTGAGGGACAGGGGGGTGCCGAGCAGTACTTC
CDR3aa: CATSEGQGGAEQYF

v_gene: TRBV6-5
abundance: NA
j_gene: TRBJ2-7
d_gene: NA
CDR3nt: TGTGCCAGCACCTTCCCCAGCGGAGCTTCCTACGAGCAGTACTTC
CDR3aa: CASTFPSGASYEQYF

v_gene: TRBV6-5
abundance: NA
j_gene: TRBJ1-1
d_gene: NA
CDR3nt: TGTGCCAGCAGTTACGGGGGAAACACTGAAGCTTTCTTT
CDR3aa: CASSYGGNTEAFF

v_gene: TRBV9
abundance: NA
j_gene: TRBJ2-1
d_gene: TRBD1
CDR3nt: TGTGCCAGCAGCACTACAGCCGGGACAGGCTCCTCTGGTGAGCAGTTCTTC
CDR3aa: CASSTTAGTGSSGEQFF

v_gene: TRBV6-1
abundance: few
j_gene: TRBJ2-1
d_gene: TRBD1
CDR3nt: TGTGCCAGCAGTGAAAGGGGCAGGGGGCGAATTGGCAATGAGCAGTTCTTC
CDR3aa: CASSERGRGRIGNEQFF